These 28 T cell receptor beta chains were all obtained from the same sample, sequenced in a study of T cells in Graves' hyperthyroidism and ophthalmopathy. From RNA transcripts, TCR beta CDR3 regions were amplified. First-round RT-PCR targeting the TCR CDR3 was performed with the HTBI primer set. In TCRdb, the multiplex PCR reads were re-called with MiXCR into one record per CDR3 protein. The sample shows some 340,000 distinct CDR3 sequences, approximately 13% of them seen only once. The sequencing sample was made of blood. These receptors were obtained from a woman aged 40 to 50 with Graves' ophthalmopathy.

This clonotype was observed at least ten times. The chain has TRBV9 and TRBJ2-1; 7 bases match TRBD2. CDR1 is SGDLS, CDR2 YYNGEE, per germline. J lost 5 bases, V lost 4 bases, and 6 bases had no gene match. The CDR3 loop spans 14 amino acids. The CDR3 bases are TGTGCCAGCAGCCCACGGGGAGGGGACAATGAGCAGTTCTTC. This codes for CASSPRGGDNEQFF. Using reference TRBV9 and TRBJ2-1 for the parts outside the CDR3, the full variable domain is DSGVTQTPKHLITATGQRVTLRCSPRSGDLSVYWYQQSLDQGLQFLIQYYNGEERAKGNILERFSAQQFPDLHSELNLSSLELGDSALYFCASSPRGGDNEQFFGPGTRLTVL.

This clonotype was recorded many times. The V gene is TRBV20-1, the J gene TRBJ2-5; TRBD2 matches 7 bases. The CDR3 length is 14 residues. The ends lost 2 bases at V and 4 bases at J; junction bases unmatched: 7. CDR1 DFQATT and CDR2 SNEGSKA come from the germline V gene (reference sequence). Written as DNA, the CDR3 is TGCAGTGCTAGATGGGGGGGAGGCGGAGAGACCCAGTACTTC. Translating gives CSARWGGGGETQYF.

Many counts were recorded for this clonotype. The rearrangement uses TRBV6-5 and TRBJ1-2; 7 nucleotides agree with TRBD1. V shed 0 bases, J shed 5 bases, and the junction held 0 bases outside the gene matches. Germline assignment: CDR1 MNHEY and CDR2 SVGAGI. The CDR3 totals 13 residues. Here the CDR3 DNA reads TGTGCCAGCAGTTACTCGACAGGGTATGGCTACACCTTC. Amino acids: CASSYSTGYGYTF.

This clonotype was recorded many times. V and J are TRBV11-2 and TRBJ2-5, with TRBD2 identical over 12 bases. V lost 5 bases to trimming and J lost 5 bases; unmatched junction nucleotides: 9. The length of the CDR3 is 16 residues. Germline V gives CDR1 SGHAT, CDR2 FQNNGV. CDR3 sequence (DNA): TGTGCCAGCAGCCTTGGACTAGCGGGAAGAGGGGAGACCCAGTACTTC. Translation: CASSLGLAGRGETQYF.

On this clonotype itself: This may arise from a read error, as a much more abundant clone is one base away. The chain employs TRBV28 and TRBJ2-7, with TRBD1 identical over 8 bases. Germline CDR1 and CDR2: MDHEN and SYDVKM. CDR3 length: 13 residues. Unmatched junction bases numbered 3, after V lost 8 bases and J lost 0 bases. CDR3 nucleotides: TGTGCCAGCCCGGGGACAGGCTCCTACGAGCAGTACTTC. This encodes CASPGTGSYEQYF.

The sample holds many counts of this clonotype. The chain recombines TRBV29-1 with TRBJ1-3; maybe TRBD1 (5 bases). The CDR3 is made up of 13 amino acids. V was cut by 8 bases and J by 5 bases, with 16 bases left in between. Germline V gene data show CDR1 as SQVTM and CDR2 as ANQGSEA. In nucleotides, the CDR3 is TGCAGCACTGCTACAGTGGACAGAAACACCATATATTTT. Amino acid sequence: CSTATVDRNTIYF. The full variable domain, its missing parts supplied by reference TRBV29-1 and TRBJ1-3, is SAVISQKPSRDICQRGTSLTIQCQVDSQVTMMFWYRQQPGQSLTLIATANQGSEATYESGFVIDKFPISRPNLTFSTLTVSNMSPEDSSIYLCSTATVDRNTIYFGEGSWLTVV.

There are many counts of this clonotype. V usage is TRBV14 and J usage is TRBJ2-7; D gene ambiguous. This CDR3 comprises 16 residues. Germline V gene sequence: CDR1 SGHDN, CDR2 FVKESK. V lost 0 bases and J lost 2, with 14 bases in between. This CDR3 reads CASSQDPLGLTYEQYF. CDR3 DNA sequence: TGTGCCAGCAGCCAAGATCCCCTCGGCTTGACCTACGAGCAGTACTTC.

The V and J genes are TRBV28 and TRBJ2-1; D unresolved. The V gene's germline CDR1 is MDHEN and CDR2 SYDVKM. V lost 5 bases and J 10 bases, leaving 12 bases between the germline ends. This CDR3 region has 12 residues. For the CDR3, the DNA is TGTGCCAGCAGTGTCACGTGGGTGGAGCAGTTCTTC. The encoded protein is CASSVTWVEQFF. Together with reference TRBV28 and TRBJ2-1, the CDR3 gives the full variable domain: DVKVTQSSRYLVKRTGEKVFLECVQDMDHENMFWYRQDPGLGLRLIYFSYDVKMKEKGDIPEGYSVSREKKERFSLILESASTNQTSMYLCASSVTWVEQFFGPGTRLTVL.

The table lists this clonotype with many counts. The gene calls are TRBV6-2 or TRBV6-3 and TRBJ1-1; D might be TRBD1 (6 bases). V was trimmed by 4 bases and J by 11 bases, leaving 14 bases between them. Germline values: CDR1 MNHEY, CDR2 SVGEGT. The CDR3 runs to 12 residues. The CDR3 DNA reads TGTGCCAGCAGTTTTTACAGGGTTGGCGCTTTCTTT. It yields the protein CASSFYRVGAFF.

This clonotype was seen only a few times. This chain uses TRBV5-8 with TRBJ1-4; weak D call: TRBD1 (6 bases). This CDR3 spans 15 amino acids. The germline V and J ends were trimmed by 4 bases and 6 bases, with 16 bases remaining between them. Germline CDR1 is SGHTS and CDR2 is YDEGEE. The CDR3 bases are TGTGCCAGCAGCCTGTGGGGGGCTCAGGATGAAAAACTGTTTTTT. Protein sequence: CASSLWGAQDEKLFF. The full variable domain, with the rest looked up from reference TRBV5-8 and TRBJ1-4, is EAGVTQSPTHLIKTRGQQATLRCSPISGHTSVYWYQQALGLGLQFLLWYDEGEERNRGNFPPRFSGRQFPNYSSELNVNALELEDSALYLCASSLWGAQDEKLFFGSGTQLSVL.

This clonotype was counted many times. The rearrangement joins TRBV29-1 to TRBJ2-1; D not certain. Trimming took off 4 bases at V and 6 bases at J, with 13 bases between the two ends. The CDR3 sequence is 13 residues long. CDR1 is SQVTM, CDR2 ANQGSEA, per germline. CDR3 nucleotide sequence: TGCAGCGTTGTCTCACGGTGGACCAATGAGCAGTTCTTC. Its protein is CSVVSRWTNEQFF.

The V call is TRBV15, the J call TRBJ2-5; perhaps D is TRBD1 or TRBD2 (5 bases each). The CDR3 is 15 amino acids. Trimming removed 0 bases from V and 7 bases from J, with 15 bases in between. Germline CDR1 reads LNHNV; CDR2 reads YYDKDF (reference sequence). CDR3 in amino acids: CATSREFDRRGTQYF. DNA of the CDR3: TGTGCCACCAGCAGAGAATTCGACAGACGGGGGACCCAGTACTTC.

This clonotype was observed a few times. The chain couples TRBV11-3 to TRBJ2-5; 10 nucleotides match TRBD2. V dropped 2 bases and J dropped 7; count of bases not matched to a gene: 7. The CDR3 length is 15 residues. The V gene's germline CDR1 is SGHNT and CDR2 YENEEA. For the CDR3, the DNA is TGTGCCAGCAGCTTACTAGCGGGGGCGCCGGGGACCCAGTACTTC. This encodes CASSLLAGAPGTQYF.

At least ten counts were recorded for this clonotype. CDR3 protein: CASSPLGTAVSYEQYF. CDR3 nucleotide sequence: TGTGCCAGCAGCCCGCTGGGGACAGCGGTCTCCTACGAGCAGTACTTC. The chain employs TRBV7-9 and TRBJ2-7, with 7 bases lining up with TRBD1. Trimming took 5 bases from V and 0 from J; bases not matched to a gene: 10. The CDR3 extends over 16 amino acids. From germline, CDR1 is SEHNR and CDR2 FQNEAQ (reference sequence).

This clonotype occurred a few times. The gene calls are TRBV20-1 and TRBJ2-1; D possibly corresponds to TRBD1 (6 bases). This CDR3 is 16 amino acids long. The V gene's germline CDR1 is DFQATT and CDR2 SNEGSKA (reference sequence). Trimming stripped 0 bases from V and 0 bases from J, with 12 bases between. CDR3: CSARDPGRGSYNEQFF. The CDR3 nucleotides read TGCAGTGCTAGAGATCCGGGCAGGGGCTCCTACAATGAGCAGTTCTTC.

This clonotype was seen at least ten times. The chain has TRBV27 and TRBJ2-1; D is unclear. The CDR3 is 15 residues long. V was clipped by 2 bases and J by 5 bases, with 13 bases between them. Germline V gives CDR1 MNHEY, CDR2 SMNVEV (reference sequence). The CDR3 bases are TGTGCCAGCAGTTTAAATGGTAATCGCCACAATGAGCAGTTCTTC. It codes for CASSLNGNRHNEQFF.

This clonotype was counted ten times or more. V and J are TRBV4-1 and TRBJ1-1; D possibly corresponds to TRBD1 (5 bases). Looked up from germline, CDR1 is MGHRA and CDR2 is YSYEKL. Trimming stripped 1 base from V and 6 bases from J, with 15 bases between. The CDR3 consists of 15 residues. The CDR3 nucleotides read TGCGCCAGCAGCCAAGTTTGGGGGAGTGGAGCTGAAGCTTTCTTT. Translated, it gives CASSQVWGSGAEAFF.

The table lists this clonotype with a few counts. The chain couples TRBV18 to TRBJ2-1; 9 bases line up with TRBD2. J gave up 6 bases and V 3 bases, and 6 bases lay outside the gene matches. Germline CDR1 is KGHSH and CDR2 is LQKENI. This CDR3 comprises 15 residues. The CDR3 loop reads CASSPGGRAGNEQFF. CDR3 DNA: TGTGCCAGCTCACCGGGCGGGAGGGCCGGCAATGAGCAGTTCTTC.

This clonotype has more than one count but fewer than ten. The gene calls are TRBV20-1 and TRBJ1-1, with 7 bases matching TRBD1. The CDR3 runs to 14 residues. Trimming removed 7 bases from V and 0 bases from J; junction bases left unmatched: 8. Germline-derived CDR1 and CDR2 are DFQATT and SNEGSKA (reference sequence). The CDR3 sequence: CSDTGQNLNTEAFF. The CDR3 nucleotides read TGCAGTGACACGGGACAGAACTTGAACACTGAAGCTTTCTTT.

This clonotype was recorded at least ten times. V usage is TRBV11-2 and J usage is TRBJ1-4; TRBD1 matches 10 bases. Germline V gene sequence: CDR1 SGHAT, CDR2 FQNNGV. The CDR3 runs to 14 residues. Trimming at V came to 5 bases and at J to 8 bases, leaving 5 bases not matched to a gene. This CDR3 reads CASSRDRGREKLFF. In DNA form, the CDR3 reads TGTGCCAGCAGCAGAGACAGGGGGCGAGAAAAACTGTTTTTT.

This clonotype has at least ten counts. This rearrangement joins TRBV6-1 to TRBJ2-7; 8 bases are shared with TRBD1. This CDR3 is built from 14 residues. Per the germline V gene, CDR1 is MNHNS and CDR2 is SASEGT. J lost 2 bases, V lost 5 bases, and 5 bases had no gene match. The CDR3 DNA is TGTGCCAGCAGTTTCGGACAGGGCACCTACGAGCAGTACTTC. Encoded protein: CASSFGQGTYEQYF.

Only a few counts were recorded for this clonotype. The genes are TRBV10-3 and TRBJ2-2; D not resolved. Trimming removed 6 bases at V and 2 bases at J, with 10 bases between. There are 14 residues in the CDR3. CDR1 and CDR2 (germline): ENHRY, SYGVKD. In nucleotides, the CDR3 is TGTGCCATCAGGGGCGGTATTAACACCGGGGAGCTGTTTTTT. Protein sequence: CAIRGGINTGELFF.

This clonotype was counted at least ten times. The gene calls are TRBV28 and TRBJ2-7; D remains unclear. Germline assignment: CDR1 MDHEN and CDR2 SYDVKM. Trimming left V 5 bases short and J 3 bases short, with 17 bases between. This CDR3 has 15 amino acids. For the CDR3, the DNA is TGTGCCAGCAGTGGACGGGTAGTGACCGACTACGAGCAGTACTTC. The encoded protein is CASSGRVVTDYEQYF.

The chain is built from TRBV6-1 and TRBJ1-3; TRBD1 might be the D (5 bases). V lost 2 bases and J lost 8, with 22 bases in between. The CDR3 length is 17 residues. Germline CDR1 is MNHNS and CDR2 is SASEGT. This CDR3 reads CASSERATSGGGDTIYF. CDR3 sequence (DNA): TGTGCCAGCAGTGAAAGGGCCACTAGCGGGGGAGGTGACACCATATATTTT.

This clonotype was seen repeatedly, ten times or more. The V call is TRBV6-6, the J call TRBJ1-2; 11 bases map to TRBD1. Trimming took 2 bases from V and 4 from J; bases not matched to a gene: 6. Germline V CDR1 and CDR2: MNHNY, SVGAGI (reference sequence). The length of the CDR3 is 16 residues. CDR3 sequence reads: CASSYIRTGGGYGYTF. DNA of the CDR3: TGTGCCAGCAGTTACATCCGGACAGGGGGCGGCTATGGCTACACCTTC.

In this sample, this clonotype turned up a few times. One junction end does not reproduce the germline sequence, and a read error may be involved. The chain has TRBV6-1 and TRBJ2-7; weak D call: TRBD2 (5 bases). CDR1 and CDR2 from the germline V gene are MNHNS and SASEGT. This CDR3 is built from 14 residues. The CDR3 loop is CASGEFDGDYEQCF. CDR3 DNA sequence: TGTGCCAGCGGTGAATTCGACGGTGACTACGAGCAGTGCTTC.

CDR3 DNA: TGCGCCAGCAGAGGGACGGATAACACCGGGGAGCTGTTTTTT. It codes for CASRGTDNTGELFF. The J gene is TRBJ2-2, the V gene TRBV10-2; D may match TRBD1 or TRBD2 (5 bases each). Germline values: CDR1 WSHSY, CDR2 SAAADI. The CDR3 has 14 amino acids. V lost 6 bases to trimming and J lost 2 bases, with 10 bases between them.

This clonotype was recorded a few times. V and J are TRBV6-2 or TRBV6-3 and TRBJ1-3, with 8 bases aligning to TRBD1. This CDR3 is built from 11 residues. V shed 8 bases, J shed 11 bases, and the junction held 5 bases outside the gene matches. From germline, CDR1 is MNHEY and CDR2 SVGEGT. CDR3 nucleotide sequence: TGTGCCAGCGGCGGACAGGGAGCCATATATTTT. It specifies CASGGQGAIYF.